What follows are 11 T cell receptor beta chains derived from one specimen sequenced in a study of cytomegalovirus exposure and HLA in healthy donors (dated by TCRdb to about 2017). The method behind the library was the immunoSEQ multiplex PCR assay. As stored in TCRdb, this immuneACCESS dataset retains in-frame rearrangements with V and J assigned. A fraction of the clones does not appear; measured against another copy, unresolved V genes explain less than half of the discrepancy, and the remainder lacks a known reason. Counted in this sample were under 250,000 clones; 87% of them appeared once. The ten largest clonotypes hold around 3% of the sample. Sequencing input: PBMCs. The receptor source for this set is a man aged 18 to 30 in good health and CMV-seronegative.

Only one count was recorded for this clone. The chain joins TRBV19 to TRBJ2-7; perhaps TRBD2 as D (6 bases). The V end lost 5 bases, the J end lost 3 bases, and 20 bases lay between the germline ends. The length of the CDR3 is 16 residues. Germline CDR1 is LNHDA and CDR2 is SQIVND (reference sequence). DNA of the CDR3: TGTGCCAGTAGTTCCCGACGGGGGACCTATTACTACGAGCAGTACTTC. The encoded protein is CASSSRRGTYYYEQYF.

The rearrangement links TRBV5-1 to TRBJ1-4, with D possibly matching TRBD1 (6 bases). The V and J ends lost 4 bases and 5 bases respectively, with 9 bases between them. Germline V gene lookup returns CDR1 SGHRS and CDR2 YFSETQ. The CDR3 has 13 amino acids. CDR3 DNA: TGCGCCAGCAGCCTTGGACAGAATGAAAAACTGTTTTTT. The encoded protein is CASSLGQNEKLFF.

The rearrangement joins TRBV9 to TRBJ2-3; 8 nucleotides agree with TRBD2. The CDR3 length is 13 residues. With 6 bases clipped from V and 4 bases from J, the junction kept 4 bases outside the gene matches. The germline gives CDR1 SGDLS, CDR2 YYNGEE. CDR3 sequence reads: CASNAGGSDTQYF. CDR3 sequence (DNA): TGTGCCAGCAACGCGGGGGGTTCAGATACGCAGTATTTT.

The chain couples TRBV9 to TRBJ2-2; a possible D gene is TRBD2 (6 bases). V lost 2 bases and J 6 bases, leaving 8 bases between the germline ends. The CDR3 loop spans 13 amino acids. The germline gives CDR1 SGDLS, CDR2 YYNGEE. The CDR3 DNA follows: TGTGCCAGCAGCGTCAGGGACTCCGGGGAGCTGTTTTTT. Translating gives CASSVRDSGELFF.

The J gene is TRBJ2-2, the V gene TRBV5-6; D is possibly TRBD1 (6 bases). V lost 1 base to trimming and J lost 6 bases, with 19 bases between them. This CDR3 contains 17 residues. The germline V gene encodes CDR1 SGHDT and CDR2 YYEEEE. The CDR3 sequence is CASSLRWTVVFAGELFF. The CDR3 DNA is TGTGCCAGCAGCTTGAGGTGGACAGTGGTATTCGCCGGGGAGCTGTTTTTT.

The chain links TRBV2 to TRBJ1-1; no firm D call. This CDR3 contains 14 residues. Germline loops: CDR1 SNHLY, CDR2 FYNNEI. V was pared by 4 bases and J by 0 bases, with 9 bases between. In DNA, the CDR3 is TGTGCCAGCAGTGGCGGGTTTATGAACACTGAAGCTTTCTTT. It codes for CASSGGFMNTEAFF.

The CDR3 here is CASSLVDTHNEQFF. The CDR3 bases are TGTGCCAGCAGTTTAGTGGACACCCACAATGAGCAGTTCTTC. The gene calls are TRBV27 and TRBJ2-1; D perhaps matches TRBD1 (5 bases). The CDR3 consists of 14 residues. The V gene lost 2 bases and the J gene lost 5 bases, with 10 bases spanning the gap. Germline V gives CDR1 MNHEY, CDR2 SMNVEV (reference sequence).

The chain couples TRBV7-9 to TRBJ2-3; D unresolved. Trimming took 1 base from V and 5 from J, leaving 4 bases between them. Germline lookup yields CDR1 SEHNR and CDR2 FQNEAQ (reference sequence). This CDR3 has 12 residues. The CDR3 loop is CASSLDGDTQYF. Here the CDR3 DNA reads TGTGCCAGCAGCTTAGACGGAGATACGCAGTATTTT. Supplemented by reference TRBV7-9 and TRBJ2-3, the full variable domain reads DTGVSQNPRHKITKRGQNVTFRCDPISEHNRLYWYRQTLGQGPEFLTYFQNEAQLEKSRLLSDRFSAERPKGSFSTLEIQRTEQGDSAMYLCASSLDGDTQYFGPGTRLTVL.

This clone was seen a single time. The V and J genes are TRBV18 and TRBJ2-1; TRBD2 agrees at 9 bases. The CDR3 has 15 amino acids. V shed 3 bases and J 4 bases; nucleotides not matched to a gene: 4. The V gene's germline CDR1 is KGHSH and CDR2 LQKENI. The CDR3 here is CASSPASGTYNEQFF. CDR3 in DNA: TGTGCCAGCTCACCTGCTAGCGGGACATACAATGAGCAGTTCTTC.

The CDR3 reads CASSVEGSGRNSPLHF. The DNA for the CDR3 is TGTGCCAGCAGCGTAGAAGGGAGTGGCCGGAATTCACCCCTCCACTTT. This chain uses TRBV9 with TRBJ1-6; D not resolved. This CDR3 comprises 16 residues. Germline assignment: CDR1 SGDLS and CDR2 YYNGEE. Trimming removed 0 bases at V and 7 bases at J, with 14 bases between.

This chain joins TRBV11-2 and TRBJ2-3, with 13 nucleotides matching TRBD2. CDR3 length: 14 amino acids. Per the germline V gene, CDR1 is SGHAT and CDR2 is FQNNGV. The V gene end was trimmed by 5 bases and the J gene end by 6 bases; junction bases not matched to a gene: 2. The CDR3 loop reads CASSRLAGGDTQYF. CDR3 DNA: TGTGCCAGCAGCAGACTAGCGGGGGGCGATACGCAGTATTTT.